Listed below are T cell receptor beta chains from one sample, sequenced in a study of control samples from healthy donors and cancer patients. Sequencing was performed with immunoSEQ multiplex PCR; in TCRdb, only in-frame clones are kept and a portion is missing. Found here are fewer than 95,000 clones, approximately 90% of them singletons; the top ten hold over 0.95%. Sequences were obtained from blood. The source of these receptors is a woman aged 45 to 65 in good health. Both conserved end residues are trimmed from each CDR3. Each record gives: J gene, V gene, CDR3 protein.

>TRBJ1-1|TRBV3-1/TRBV3-2
ASSPRARKNTEAF
>TRBJ2-1|TRBV11-1
ASSLAAGGILEQF
>TRBJ1-1|TRBV4-3
ASSQDPRPSGDYDLMNTEAF
>TRBJ1-2|TRBV11-3
ASSLGQIGYT
>TRBJ1-4|TRBV29-1
SVGQGADEKLF
>TRBJ1-4|TRBV7-8
ASSYRRLSEKLF
>TRBJ2-6|TRBV7-3
ASSLIFSGANVLT
>TRBJ1-5|TRBV7-9
ASSDAGWGQGIQPQH
>TRBJ2-1|TRBV11-2
ASSEGAGEQF
>TRBJ2-3|TRBV5-1
ASSSQVAGGRDTQY
>TRBJ2-1|TRBV6-1
ASSDLVGAGEQF
>TRBJ1-1|TRBV7-9
ASSGFGRWDRGGTEAF
>TRBJ2-2|TRBV19
ASTLGDRVTGELF
>TRBJ2-3|TRBV4-1
ASSSLLVFPQY
>TRBJ2-1|TRBV2
ASRGTTKGNEQF
>TRBJ2-1|TRBV5-4
ASSLESGGDLHSANEQF
>TRBJ1-6|TRBV5-1
ASSIPGQGEGSPLH
>TRBJ2-5|TRBV7-9
ASSWTATHQETQY
>TRBJ1-1|TRBV4-2
ASSLTRTGNTEAF
>TRBJ2-5|TRBV7-9
ASRPGSGLGETQY
>TRBJ1-3|TRBV4-2
ASSQIGQGASFSGNTIY
>TRBJ2-7|TRBV11-2
ASSFQGYEQY
>TRBJ1-5|TRBV19
ASSIDGRRYSNQPQH
>TRBJ1-1|TRBV19
ASKTFDLNTEAF
>TRBJ1-2|TRBV6-5
ASRLQGSGYT
>TRBJ2-3|TRBV20-1
SASRLSTDTQY
>TRBJ1-2|TRBV4-3
ASSPPGRLEGYT
>TRBJ2-7|TRBV3-1/TRBV3-2
ASSQDRGAAGYEQY